This T cell receptor (beta chain) stems from a study of cytomegalovirus exposure and HLA in healthy donors. Whole-study findings and limits: Cytomegalovirus-associated TCR beta chains were listed, numbering 164.

A remark on this clone: Its antigen is still unknown.

Assay used: immunoSEQ multiplex PCR; TCRdb lists only in-frame clones, some missing. The sample holds some 120,000 clones, approximately 91% seen once. CDR1 and CDR2 (germline): SGHAT, FQNNGV. This CDR3 is 14 amino acids long. The V gene end was trimmed by 8 bases and the J gene end by 5 bases; junction bases not matched to a gene: 7. Sequencing was carried out using PBMCs. The chain has TRBV11-2 and TRBJ1-1; TRBD1 matches 11 bases. This TCR was recovered from a man aged 30 to 45 in good health and CMV-seronegative. The CDR3 DNA follows: TGTGCCAGCGAGGACAGGGGGCGGTGGACTGAAGCTTTCTTT. Translating gives CASEDRGRWTEAFF.